This T cell receptor beta chain was profiled in a study of identical twins. TCRdb fed the 5' RACE reads into MiXCR, producing one record per CDR3 protein. The table lists more than 1.5 million distinct CDR3 sequences, about 32% of them singletons. The CDR3 runs to 16 residues. Deletions cut 3 bases from V and 1 base from J, with 15 bases between. Germline CDR1 reads MDHEN; CDR2 reads SYDVKM. This clonotype was counted a few times. This chain joins TRBV28 and TRBJ1-2; no clear D gene. Sequencing used cord blood. This TCR came from a newborn girl in good health. Here the CDR3 reads CASSFIRLKLNYGYTF. CDR3 sequence (DNA): TGTGCCAGCAGTTTTATAAGACTGAAACTTAACTATGGCTACACCTTC.